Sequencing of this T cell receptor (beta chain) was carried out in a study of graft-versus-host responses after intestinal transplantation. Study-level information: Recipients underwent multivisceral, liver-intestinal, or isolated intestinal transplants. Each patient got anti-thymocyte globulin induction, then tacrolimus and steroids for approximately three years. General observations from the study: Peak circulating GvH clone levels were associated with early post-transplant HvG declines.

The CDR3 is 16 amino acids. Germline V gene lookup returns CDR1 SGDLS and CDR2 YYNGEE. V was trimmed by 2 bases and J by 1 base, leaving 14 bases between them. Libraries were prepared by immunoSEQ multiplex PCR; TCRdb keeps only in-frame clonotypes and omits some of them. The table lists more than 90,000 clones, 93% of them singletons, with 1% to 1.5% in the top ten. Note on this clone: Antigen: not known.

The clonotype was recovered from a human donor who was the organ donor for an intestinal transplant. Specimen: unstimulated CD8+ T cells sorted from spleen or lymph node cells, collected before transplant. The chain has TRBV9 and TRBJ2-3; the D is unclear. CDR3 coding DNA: TGTGCCAGCAGCGTTCAAAGGGATGAGGGCACAGATACGCAGTATTTT. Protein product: CASSVQRDEGTDTQYF.